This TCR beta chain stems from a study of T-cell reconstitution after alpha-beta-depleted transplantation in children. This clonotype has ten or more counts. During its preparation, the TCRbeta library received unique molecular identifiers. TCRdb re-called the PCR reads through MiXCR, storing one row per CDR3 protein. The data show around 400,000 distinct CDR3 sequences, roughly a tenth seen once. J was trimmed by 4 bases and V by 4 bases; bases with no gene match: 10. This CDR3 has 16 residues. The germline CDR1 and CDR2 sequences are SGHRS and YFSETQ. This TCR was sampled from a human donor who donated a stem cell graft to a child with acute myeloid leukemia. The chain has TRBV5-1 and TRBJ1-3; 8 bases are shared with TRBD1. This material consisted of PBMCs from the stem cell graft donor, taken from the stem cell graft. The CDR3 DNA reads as TGCGCCAGCAGCCTCGAAACGACAGGGGCCGGAAACACCATATATTTT. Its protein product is CASSLETTGAGNTIYF.